This TCR beta chain is drawn from a study of blood T cell repertoires in COVID-19. V lost 7 bases and J lost 1; bases outside the gene matches: 21. There are 20 residues in the CDR3. Here immunoSEQ multiplex PCR was the method, and the copy in TCRdb shows in-frame clones only, minus some. The sample yields about 280,000 clones, around 87% seen once. The sample consisted of peripheral blood. This TCR derives from a woman in her fifties or sixties who had recovered from COVID-19. The chain uses TRBV23-1 and TRBJ2-1; 8 bases agree with TRBD1. TRBV23-1 is labeled an ORF, and its function is uncertain. CDR3: CASTDKDRGTGQWSYNEQFF. The CDR3 bases are TGCGCCAGCACTGACAAAGACAGGGGTACCGGCCAGTGGTCCTACAATGAGCAGTTCTTC.